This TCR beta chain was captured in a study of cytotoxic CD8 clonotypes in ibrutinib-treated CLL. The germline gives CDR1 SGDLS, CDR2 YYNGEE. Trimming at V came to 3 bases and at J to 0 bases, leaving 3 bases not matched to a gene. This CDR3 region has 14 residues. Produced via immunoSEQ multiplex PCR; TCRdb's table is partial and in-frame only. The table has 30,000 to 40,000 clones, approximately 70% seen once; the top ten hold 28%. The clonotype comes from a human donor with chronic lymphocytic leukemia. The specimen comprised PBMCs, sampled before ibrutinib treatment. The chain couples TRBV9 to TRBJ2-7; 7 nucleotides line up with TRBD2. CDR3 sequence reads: CASSEAGSSYEQYF. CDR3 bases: TGTGCCAGCAGCGAAGCGGGAAGCTCCTACGAGCAGTACTTC.